The sequence of this T cell receptor (beta chain) was determined in a study of T cells in Graves' hyperthyroidism and ophthalmopathy. RNA transcripts yielded amplified TCR beta CDR3 regions. The HTBI primer set was used in a first-round RT-PCR of the TCR CDR3. TCRdb processed the multiplex PCR reads anew with MiXCR; each CDR3 protein has one entry. The data hold 300,000 to 450,000 distinct CDR3 sequences, with under 15% observed a single time. Study results and caveats: Ophthalmopathy stood apart from stable hyperthyroidism in a 13 V-J model.

Germline values: CDR1 SGHNT, CDR2 YENEEA. With 1 base removed from V and 4 bases from J, the gap between germline ends came to 9 bases. The CDR3 covers 14 residues. This clonotype showed up just a few times. Its matching antigen is unknown. Sample: blood. This TCR was recovered from a woman under 30 with Graves' hyperthyroidism. V gene TRBV11-3 combines with J gene TRBJ2-3, with a possible D match to TRBD2 (6 bases). The CDR3 sequence: CASSLGLESDTQYF. CDR3 nucleotides: TGTGCCAGCAGCTTAGGACTAGAGTCAGATACGCAGTATTTT.